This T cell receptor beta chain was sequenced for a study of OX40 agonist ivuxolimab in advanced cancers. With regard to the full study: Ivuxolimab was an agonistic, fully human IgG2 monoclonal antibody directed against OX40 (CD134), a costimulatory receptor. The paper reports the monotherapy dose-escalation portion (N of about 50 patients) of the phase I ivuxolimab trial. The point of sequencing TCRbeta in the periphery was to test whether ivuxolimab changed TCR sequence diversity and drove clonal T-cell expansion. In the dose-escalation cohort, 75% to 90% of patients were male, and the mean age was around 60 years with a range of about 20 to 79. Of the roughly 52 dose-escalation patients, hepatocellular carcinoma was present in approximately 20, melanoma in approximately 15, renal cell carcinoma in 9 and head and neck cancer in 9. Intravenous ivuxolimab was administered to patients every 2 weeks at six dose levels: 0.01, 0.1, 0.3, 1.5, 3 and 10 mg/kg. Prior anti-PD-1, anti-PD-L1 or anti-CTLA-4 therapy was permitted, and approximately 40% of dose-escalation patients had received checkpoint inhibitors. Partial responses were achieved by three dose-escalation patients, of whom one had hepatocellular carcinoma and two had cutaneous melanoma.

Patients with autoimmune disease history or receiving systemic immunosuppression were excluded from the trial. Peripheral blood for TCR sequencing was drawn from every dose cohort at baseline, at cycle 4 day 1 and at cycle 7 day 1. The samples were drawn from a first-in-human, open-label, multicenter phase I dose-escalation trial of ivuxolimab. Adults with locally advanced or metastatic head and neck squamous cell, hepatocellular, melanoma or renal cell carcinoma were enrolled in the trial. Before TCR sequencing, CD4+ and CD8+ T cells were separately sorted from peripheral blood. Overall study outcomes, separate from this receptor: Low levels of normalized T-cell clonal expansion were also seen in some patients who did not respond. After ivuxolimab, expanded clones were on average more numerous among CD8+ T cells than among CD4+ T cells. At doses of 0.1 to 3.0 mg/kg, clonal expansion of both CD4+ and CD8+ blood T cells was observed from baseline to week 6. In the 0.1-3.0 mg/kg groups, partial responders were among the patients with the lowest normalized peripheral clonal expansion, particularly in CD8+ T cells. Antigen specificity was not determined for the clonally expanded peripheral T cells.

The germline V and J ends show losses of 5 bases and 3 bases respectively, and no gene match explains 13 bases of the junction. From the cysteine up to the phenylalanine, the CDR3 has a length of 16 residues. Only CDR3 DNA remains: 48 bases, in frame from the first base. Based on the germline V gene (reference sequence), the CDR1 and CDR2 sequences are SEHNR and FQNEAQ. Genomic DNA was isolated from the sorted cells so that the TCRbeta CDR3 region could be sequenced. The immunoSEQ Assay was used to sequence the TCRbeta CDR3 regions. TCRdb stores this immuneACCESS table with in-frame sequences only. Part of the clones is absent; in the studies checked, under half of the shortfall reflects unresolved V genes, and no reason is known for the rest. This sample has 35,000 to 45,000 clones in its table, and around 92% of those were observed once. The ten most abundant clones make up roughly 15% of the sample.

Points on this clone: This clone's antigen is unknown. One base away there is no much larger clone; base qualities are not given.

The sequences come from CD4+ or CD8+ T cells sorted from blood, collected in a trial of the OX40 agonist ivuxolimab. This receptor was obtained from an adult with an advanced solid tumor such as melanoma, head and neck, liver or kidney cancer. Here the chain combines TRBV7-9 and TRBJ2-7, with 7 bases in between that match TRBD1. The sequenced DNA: TGTGCCAGCAGCACACGTTACGGGACAGAAGGCTACGAGCAGTACTTC. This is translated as CASSTRYGTEGYEQYF.